The next 18 T cell receptor beta chains were all read from a single sample in a study of blood T cell repertoires in COVID-19. Clones were read by immunoSEQ multiplex PCR, and TCRdb kept only the in-frame ones, dropping some. The top ten clones hold approximately 4.1% of a sample with around 340,000 clones, roughly 87% of them seen once. The specimen was peripheral blood. These receptors all come from a woman in her sixties with COVID-19, enrolled during active disease.

The J gene is TRBJ1-3, the V gene TRBV28; D is possibly TRBD1 (6 bases). The CDR3 runs 15 residues. Germline V lookup: CDR1 MDHEN, CDR2 SYDVKM. Deletions cut 6 bases from V and 0 bases from J, with 12 bases between. The CDR3 DNA sequence: TGTGCCAGCAGGTCTACAGGGACCTCTGGAAACACCATATATTTT. Its protein product is CASRSTGTSGNTIYF.

V is TRBV28 and J is TRBJ2-2, with D possibly TRBD1 on 6 matching bases. The CDR3 totals 16 residues. V was trimmed by 6 bases and J by 2 bases, leaving 16 bases between them. The germline V gene encodes CDR1 MDHEN and CDR2 SYDVKM. For the CDR3, the DNA is TGTGCCAGCAGGGCACACAGGGTTACCAACACCGGGGAGCTGTTTTTT. Its translation: CASRAHRVTNTGELFF. Using reference TRBV28 and TRBJ2-2 for the parts outside the CDR3, the full variable domain is DVKVTQSSRYLVKRTGEKVFLECVQDMDHENMFWYRQDPGLGLRLIYFSYDVKMKEKGDIPEGYSVSREKKERFSLILESASTNQTSMYLCASRAHRVTNTGELFFGEGSRLTVL.

The chain uses TRBV28 and TRBJ1-1; no definite D call. V lost 2 bases and J 8 bases, leaving 15 bases between the germline ends. This CDR3 contains 14 residues. Germline values: CDR1 MDHEN, CDR2 SYDVKM. The CDR3 sequence is CASSLNRVPGEAFF. The CDR3 region has the DNA TGTGCCAGCAGTTTAAATAGAGTCCCGGGGGAAGCTTTCTTT. The whole variable domain, filled in from reference TRBV28 and TRBJ1-1, reads DVKVTQSSRYLVKRTGEKVFLECVQDMDHENMFWYRQDPGLGLRLIYFSYDVKMKEKGDIPEGYSVSREKKERFSLILESASTNQTSMYLCASSLNRVPGEAFFGQGTRLTVV.

This clone was observed a few times. The chain carries TRBV6-1 and TRBJ1-1; D perhaps matches TRBD1 (5 bases). The CDR3 spans 16 residues. V was clipped by 4 bases and J by 3 bases, with 18 bases between them. CDR1 and CDR2 (germline): MNHNS, SASEGT. The CDR3 sequence: CASSGQGAPGDTEAFF. The CDR3 nucleotides are TGTGCCAGCAGTGGGCAAGGGGCCCCGGGGGACACTGAAGCTTTCTTT.

The chain has TRBV18 and TRBJ2-2; 8 bases are a match to TRBD2. In germline, CDR1 is KGHSH, CDR2 LQKENI. This CDR3 comprises 15 residues. V trimming: 4 bases; J trimming: 1 base; junction bases outside the gene matches: 2. The CDR3 loop is CASSRSGGNTGELFF. CDR3 sequence (DNA): TGTGCCAGCTCACGGAGCGGGGGGAACACCGGGGAGCTGTTTTTT.

The chain combines TRBV4-1 with TRBJ1-1, with D unresolved. The CDR3 consists of 14 residues. Per germline, CDR1 MGHRA and CDR2 YSYEKL. Deletions cut 3 bases from V and 2 bases from J, with 10 bases between. CDR3 DNA: TGCGCCAGCAGCCAGTCTGACTTCAACACTGAAGCTTTCTTT. Residues: CASSQSDFNTEAFF.

V gene TRBV19 combines with J gene TRBJ1-5; TRBD1 matches at 7 bases. J lost 0 bases, V lost 6 bases, and 11 bases had no gene match. CDR1 and CDR2 from the germline V gene are LNHDA and SQIVND (reference sequence). This CDR3 is built from 17 residues. CDR3: CASSVGTARHSNQPQHF. DNA for the CDR3: TGTGCCAGTAGCGTCGGGACAGCCAGGCATAGCAATCAGCCCCAGCATTTT. Full variable domain (remainder filled in from reference TRBV19 and TRBJ1-5): DGGITQSPKYLFRKEGQNVTLSCEQNLNHDAMYWYRQDPGQGLRLIYYSQIVNDFQKGDIAEGYSVSREKKESFPLTVTSAQKNPTAFYLCASSVGTARHSNQPQHFGDGTRLSIL.

J is TRBJ2-1 and V is TRBV7-2, with D possibly TRBD2 on 5 matching bases. Germline loops: CDR1 SGHTA, CDR2 FQGNSA. V lost 6 bases, J lost 0 bases, and 9 bases lay in between. The CDR3 runs to 14 residues. CDR3 sequence: CASRDWSSYNEQFF. The CDR3 DNA sequence: TGTGCCAGCAGGGACTGGAGCTCCTACAATGAGCAGTTCTTC.

The CDR3 sequence is CASSNLYDRLSGNTIYF. The CDR3 coding sequence is TGTGCCAGTAGCAACCTGTATGACAGACTCTCTGGAAACACCATATATTTT. The chain uses TRBV19 and TRBJ1-3; D perhaps matches TRBD1 (5 bases). V was clipped by 6 bases and J by 0 bases, with 18 bases between them. The CDR3 loop spans 17 amino acids. Germline lookup yields CDR1 LNHDA and CDR2 SQIVND (reference sequence).

The chain employs TRBV3-1 (or the pseudogene TRBV3-2) and TRBJ2-1; TRBD2 matches 12 bases. The CDR3 spans 16 residues. Germline V gene sequence: CDR1 LGHDT, CDR2 YNNKEL (reference sequence). V was clipped by 5 bases and J by 3 bases; unmatched bases: 5. The CDR3 DNA follows: TGTGCCAGCAGCACTCTAGCGGGGGGGATCTACAATGAGCAGTTCTTC. It is translated as CASSTLAGGIYNEQFF.

The chain couples TRBV19 to TRBJ1-5; 7 bases map to TRBD1. The V gene's germline CDR1 is LNHDA and CDR2 SQIVND (reference sequence). The CDR3 length is 16 residues. V was clipped by 10 bases and J by 3 bases; unmatched bases: 15. The CDR3 nucleotides read TGTGCCACGAATAGTATGAGACAGGGCGCCAATCAGCCCCAGCATTTT. Residues: CATNSMRQGANQPQHF. Supplemented by reference TRBV19 and TRBJ1-5, the full variable domain reads DGGITQSPKYLFRKEGQNVTLSCEQNLNHDAMYWYRQDPGQGLRLIYYSQIVNDFQKGDIAEGYSVSREKKESFPLTVTSAQKNPTAFYLCATNSMRQGANQPQHFGDGTRLSIL.

The chain employs TRBV5-1 and TRBJ1-4, with D unresolved. Germline V gives CDR1 SGHRS, CDR2 YFSETQ. The CDR3 contains 14 residues. Trimming pared 0 bases from V and 4 bases from J, leaving 7 bases between. CDR3 sequence: CASSLAGSNEKLFF. DNA for the CDR3: TGCGCCAGCAGCTTGGCCGGGAGTAATGAAAAACTGTTTTTT.

This clone was picked up a small number of times. V usage is TRBV4-1 and J usage is TRBJ2-1; the D gene is possibly TRBD2 (6 bases). V lost 4 bases, J lost 6 bases, and 16 bases lay in between. The length of the CDR3 is 15 residues. Germline loops: CDR1 MGHRA, CDR2 YSYEKL. The CDR3 nucleotides are TGCGCCAGCAGCCCCCCGGGGACCGGGGGCAATGAGCAGTTCTTC. It encodes CASSPPGTGGNEQFF.

The V and J genes are TRBV29-1 and TRBJ1-1; perhaps TRBD1 as D (5 bases). Germline V CDR1 and CDR2: SQVTM, ANQGSEA. Trimming took 6 bases from V and 7 from J, leaving 9 bases between them. This CDR3 comprises 10 residues. CDR3 loop: CSVRQSEAFF. CDR3 in DNA: TGCAGCGTCCGACAGAGTGAAGCTTTCTTT. The whole variable domain, filled in from reference TRBV29-1 and TRBJ1-1, reads SAVISQKPSRDICQRGTSLTIQCQVDSQVTMMFWYRQQPGQSLTLIATANQGSEATYESGFVIDKFPISRPNLTFSTLTVSNMSPEDSSIYLCSVRQSEAFFGQGTRLTVV.

The chain is built from TRBV13 and TRBJ2-7, with 8 bases fitting TRBD1. J was trimmed by 0 bases and V by 3 bases; bases with no gene match: 4. Germline V lookup: CDR1 PRHDT, CDR2 FYEKMQ (reference sequence). The CDR3 is 15 residues long. The CDR3 spells CASSLGQVFSYEQYF. The CDR3 DNA sequence: TGTGCCAGCAGCTTGGGACAGGTTTTCTCCTACGAGCAGTACTTC.

The chain combines TRBV16 with TRBJ2-1; D not certain. Trimming removed 1 base from V and 3 bases from J, with 10 bases in between. The CDR3 has 15 residues. The V gene's germline CDR1 is KGHSY and CDR2 FQNENV. CDR3 sequence reads: CASSQFSPDYNEQFF. The CDR3 bases are TGTGCCAGCAGCCAATTTAGTCCCGACTACAATGAGCAGTTCTTC.

There are a few counts of this clone. The gene calls are TRBV21-1 and TRBJ1-4. TRBV21-1 is a listed pseudogene. This CDR3 spans 14 amino acids. The CDR3 reads CASSKKLTNEKLFF. Here the CDR3 DNA reads TGTGCCAGCAGCAAGAAGCTTACTAATGAAAAACTGTTTTTT.

As concerns this clone: An end of the junction differs from the germline gene, which may be a read error. This chain connects TRBV7-9 to TRBJ2-7, with 10 bases matching TRBD1. The germline V gene has CDR1 SEHNR and CDR2 FQNEAQ (reference sequence). The CDR3 covers 11 residues. The CDR3 spells CASSLAGQGLF. The CDR3 nucleotides are TGTGCCAGCAGCTTAGCGGGACAGGGGCTCTTC.